The rows below give T cell receptor beta chains drawn from one sample of a study of T cell repertoires in cytomegalovirus infection. Which antigens these TCRs recognize remains unknown. TCRdb recomputed calls from the reads with MiXCR, one row per CDR3 protein. Found here are approximately 340,000 distinct CDR3 sequences, almost 30% of them singletons; the top ten hold around 19%. This material consisted of cultured PBMCs, taken from culture after CMV antigen stimulation. These receptors originate from a human donor in good health (CMV status not recorded). Some clones in this sample may be carry-over from other donors' samples. Each CDR3 is given with its conserved first and last residue. Fields, in order: J gene, D gene, V gene, clone size, CDR3 protein, CDR3 DNA. A D gene is named only where the DNA matches it firmly. Rows give clone size only sometimes, using once, few, many, or a class for an expanded clone.

TRBJ2-7 - TRBV6-2/TRBV6-3 - CASSVTEGLREEQYF TGTGCCAGCTCAGTTACCGAAGGGTTAAGGGAGGAGCAGTACTTC
TRBJ2-2 - TRBV12-3/TRBV12-4 - CASSFRNTGELFF TGTGCCAGCAGTTTTCGGAACACCGGGGAGCTGTTTTTT
TRBJ2-7 - TRBV6-1 once CASSEALAGPKRYEQYF TGTGCCAGCAGTGAAGCGCTAGCCGGGCCGAAGAGATACGAGCAGTACTTC
TRBJ1-6 TRBD1 TRBV5-6 few CASSLGTGFSPLHF TGTGCCAGCAGCCTCGGGACAGGGTTCTCACCCCTCCACTTT
TRBJ2-5 TRBD2 TRBV7-9 few CASSRTSGGFQETQYF TGTGCCAGCAGCCGTACTAGCGGGGGGTTCCAAGAGACCCAGTACTTC
TRBJ1-1 - TRBV5-6 - CASSGRIYTEAFF TGTGCCAGCAGCGGGAGGATATACACTGAAGCTTTCTTT
TRBJ1-2 TRBD1 TRBV7-8 - CASSLSGQGSYGYTF TGTGCCAGCAGCTTATCAGGACAGGGCTCCTATGGCTACACCTTC
TRBJ1-5 TRBD1 TRBV7-2 many CASSSQGARSNQPQHF TGTGCCAGCAGCTCTCAGGGGGCGCGTAGCAATCAGCCCCAGCATTTT
TRBJ1-4 - TRBV5-4 - CASSSWIDEKLFF TGTGCCAGCAGCTCATGGATCGATGAAAAACTGTTTTTT
TRBJ1-1 - TRBV15 - CATSREWQTITEAFF TGTGCCACCAGCAGAGAATGGCAAACTATCACTGAAGCTTTCTTT
TRBJ2-1 - TRBV20-1 - CSAREASSYNEQFF TGCAGTGCTAGAGAGGCTAGTTCCTACAATGAGCAGTTCTTC
TRBJ1-4 - TRBV6-8 - CASRSPPGAGREKLFF TGTGCCAGCAGGAGCCCGCCAGGGGCCGGAAGGGAAAAACTGTTTTTT